The 24 T cell receptor beta chains below come from one sample, sequenced in a study of radiotherapy plus CTLA-4 blockade in lung cancer. Some clones are missing from TCRdb's copy, which holds only in-frame ones; the method was immunoSEQ multiplex PCR. The data contain about 53,000 clones, about 83% of them singletons. The material was peripheral blood, obtained from a patient treated with radiotherapy plus ipilimumab. The receptors were gathered from a human donor with non-small cell lung cancer whose response to radiotherapy plus ipilimumab could not be evaluated.

The chain employs TRBV5-1 and TRBJ2-5; a possible D gene is TRBD2 (6 bases). In germline, CDR1 is SGHRS, CDR2 YFSETQ. The CDR3 is 13 amino acids. Deletions cut 2 bases from V and 5 bases from J, with 10 bases between. This chain's CDR3 is CASSFGGQETQYF. Written as DNA, the CDR3 is TGCGCCAGCAGCTTCGGAGGGCAGGAGACCCAGTACTTC.

This clone came up once. The gene calls are TRBV28 and TRBJ1-2; D ambiguous. Germline V gene data show CDR1 as MDHEN and CDR2 as SYDVKM. CDR3 length: 15 amino acids. V shed 2 bases and J shed 4 bases, with 14 bases lying between them. For the CDR3, the DNA is TGTGCCAGCAGTTTACCCTCTAGGATGGGCTATGGCTACACCTTC. Protein: CASSLPSRMGYGYTF.

The rearrangement uses TRBV29-1 and TRBJ2-1, with D perhaps matching TRBD1 (7 bases). The CDR3 is made up of 15 amino acids. Germline V gene lookup returns CDR1 SQVTM and CDR2 ANQGSEA. V lost 5 bases and J lost 2, with 16 bases in between. CDR3 in DNA: TGCAGCGTTCACCCTGGAGGGGGCCCCTACAATGAGCAGTTCTTC. The encoded protein is CSVHPGGGPYNEQFF.

The V call is TRBV19, the J call TRBJ1-1; D possibly corresponds to TRBD1 (6 bases). The length of the CDR3 is 14 residues. In germline, CDR1 is LNHDA, CDR2 SQIVND (reference sequence). Trimming removed 6 bases from V and 5 bases from J, with 16 bases in between. Written as DNA, the CDR3 is TGTGCCAGTAGAGATAGCGGGGGCTGGACTGAAGCTTTCTTT. Translating gives CASRDSGGWTEAFF.

This rearrangement joins TRBV19 to TRBJ1-1, with 8 bases aligning to TRBD1. This CDR3 region has 19 residues. Trimming removed 2 bases from V and 0 bases from J; junction bases left unmatched: 14. CDR1 LNHDA and CDR2 SQIVND come from the germline V gene (reference sequence). The CDR3 loop is CASSIIVSRAGGLNTEAFF. The CDR3 DNA sequence: TGTGCCAGTAGTATAATTGTCAGTCGGGCAGGGGGCTTGAACACTGAAGCTTTCTTT.

V usage is TRBV5-1 and J usage is TRBJ1-3; the D is unclear. Germline loops: CDR1 SGHRS, CDR2 YFSETQ. V was trimmed by 1 base and J by 0 bases, leaving 8 bases between them. The CDR3 runs to 15 residues. The CDR3 DNA follows: TGCGCCAGCAGCTTGCAGCCGGGCTCTGGAAACACCATATATTTT. Protein: CASSLQPGSGNTIYF.

The chain carries TRBV25-1 and TRBJ1-6; TRBD1 matches at 8 bases. Germline values: CDR1 MGHDK, CDR2 SYGVNS. The CDR3 covers 16 residues. V was pared by 2 bases and J by 7 bases, with 7 bases of the junction left unmatched. In nucleotides, the CDR3 is TGTGCCAGCAGTGAACCTCGGACAGGGTGGAATTCACCCCTCCACTTT. It specifies CASSEPRTGWNSPLHF.

The chain combines TRBV5-4 with TRBJ1-2; TRBD1 agrees at 11 bases. Germline V gene sequence: CDR1 SGHNT, CDR2 YYREEE (reference sequence). CDR3 length: 16 residues. The V gene end was trimmed by 3 bases and the J gene end by 7 bases; junction bases not matched to a gene: 11. As DNA, the CDR3 is TGTGCCAGCAGCTCTGGACAGGGGGCAGAATGGGGTGGCTACACCTTC. It encodes CASSSGQGAEWGGYTF.

In nucleotides, the CDR3 is TGTGCCAGTAGCATTTACGTTAACCTCAGGGGATCGAACTATGGCTACACCTTC. Encoded protein: CASSIYVNLRGSNYGYTF. This rearrangement joins TRBV19 to TRBJ1-2; possibly TRBD1 for D (6 bases). V was trimmed by 6 bases and J by 2 bases, leaving 25 bases between them. The germline CDR1 and CDR2 sequences are LNHDA and SQIVND (reference sequence). CDR3 length equals 18 residues. The full variable domain, in which reference TRBV19 and TRBJ1-2 provide the parts outside the CDR3, is DGGITQSPKYLFRKEGQNVTLSCEQNLNHDAMYWYRQDPGQGLRLIYYSQIVNDFQKGDIAEGYSVSREKKESFPLTVTSAQKNPTAFYLCASSIYVNLRGSNYGYTFGSGTRLTVV.

Regarding this clone: Other nucleotide sequences from this sample produce the same CDR3. The rearrangement joins TRBV6-6 to TRBJ1-1, with 9 nucleotides matching TRBD1. This CDR3 is 14 amino acids long. Per the germline V gene, CDR1 is MNHNY and CDR2 is SVGAGI (reference sequence). The ends lost 8 bases at V and 4 bases at J; junction bases unmatched: 8. CDR3 protein: CASLRTGGSTEAFF. CDR3 bases: TGTGCCAGCCTTCGCACAGGGGGCAGCACTGAAGCTTTCTTT.

This clone was counted only a few times. V gene TRBV5-1 combines with J gene TRBJ2-7; D unclear. This CDR3 region has 14 residues. V shed 0 bases and J shed 6 bases, with 13 bases lying between them. CDR1 and CDR2 (germline): SGHRS, YFSETQ. The CDR3 bases are TGCGCCAGCAGCTTGGAGACACAGTCAAGCGAGCAGTACTTC. This codes for CASSLETQSSEQYF.

The table lists this clone with a few counts. The CDR3 nucleotides read TGCAGCGTTGAAAGCGGGAGCGCGGGTGGCGAGCAGTACTTC. This encodes CSVESGSAGGEQYF. The chain uses TRBV29-1 and TRBJ2-7; 8 positions match TRBD2. Germline V CDR1 and CDR2: SQVTM, ANQGSEA. After removal of 2 bases from V and 6 bases from J, the junction contained 9 bases not matched to a gene. CDR3 length: 14 residues.

This rearrangement joins TRBV30 to TRBJ1-5; 10 bases line up with TRBD1. V gave up 3 bases and J gave up 7 bases; unmatched junction bases: 3. Germline V CDR1 and CDR2: GTSNPN, SVGIG (reference sequence). The CDR3 is 13 residues long. The CDR3 region is CAWSGTGEQPQHF. CDR3 in DNA: TGTGCCTGGAGCGGGACAGGGGAGCAGCCCCAGCATTTT. Combining the CDR3 with reference TRBV30 and TRBJ1-5 gives the whole variable domain SQTIHQWPATLVQPVGSPLSLECTVEGTSNPNLYWYRQAAGRGLQLLFYSVGIGQISSEVPQNLSASRPQDRQFILSSKKLLLSDSGFYLCAWSGTGEQPQHFGDGTRLSIL.

Concerning this clone: This same CDR3 is encoded by further DNA sequences in the sample. This chain links TRBV27 with TRBJ2-1, with a weak D call TRBD1 (5 bases). CDR3 size: 15 residues. Trimming shortened V by 4 bases and J by 1 base, and 11 bases separated the two germline ends. Germline V gives CDR1 MNHEY, CDR2 SMNVEV (reference sequence). In DNA, the CDR3 is TGTGCCAGCAGTTCCAGACAGAGTTCCTACAATGAGCAGTTCTTC. Translated: CASSSRQSSYNEQFF.

The chain joins TRBV11-2 to TRBJ2-4; D is perhaps TRBD1 (6 bases). There are 14 residues in the CDR3. CDR1 and CDR2 (germline): SGHAT, FQNNGV. V lost 1 base and J lost 9, with 13 bases in between. The CDR3 is CASSLVFLGGIQYF. The CDR3 DNA reads as TGTGCCAGCAGCTTAGTATTCCTAGGGGGCATTCAGTACTTC. The full variable domain, completed using reference TRBV11-2 and TRBJ2-4, is EAGVAQSPRYKIIEKRQSVAFWCNPISGHATLYWYQQILGQGPKLLIQFQNNGVVDDSQLPKDRFSAERLKGVDSTLKIQPAKLEDSAVYLCASSLVFLGGIQYFGAGTRLSVL.

This chain joins TRBV27 and TRBJ2-7; D possibly corresponds to TRBD1 (6 bases). Between the trimmed V and J ends, which lost 1 base and 6 bases, there was a span of 10 bases. CDR3 length: 13 residues. The germline V gene has CDR1 MNHEY and CDR2 SMNVEV (reference sequence). The CDR3 region is CASSLLPGAEQYF. CDR3 nucleotides: TGTGCCAGCAGTTTATTACCAGGGGCCGAGCAGTACTTC.

This chain uses TRBV2 with TRBJ2-6; 7 nucleotides line up with TRBD1. CDR3 length: 16 amino acids. Losses at the gene ends were 3 bases for V and 4 bases for J; bases not matched to a gene: 6. Germline CDR1 and CDR2: SNHLY and FYNNEI. CDR3 nucleotide sequence: TGTGCCAGCAGTGACGGCAGGGGGTCCGGGGCCAACGTCCTGACTTTC. This encodes CASSDGRGSGANVLTF.

The chain carries TRBV10-3 and TRBJ2-5, with 7 bases fitting TRBD2. This CDR3 is built from 13 residues. CDR1 is ENHRY and CDR2 is SYGVKD in the germline V gene. Germline trimming cut 4 bases from V and 4 bases from J; bases unmatched to any gene: 3. The CDR3 bases are TGTGCCATCAGTGGGCGGGGGATAGAGACCCAGTACTTC. It is translated as CAISGRGIETQYF.

This clone appeared once. The CDR3 protein is CASSIASGINEKLFF. The CDR3 nucleotides are TGTGCCAGTAGTATAGCGTCCGGGATCAATGAAAAACTGTTTTTT. The genes are TRBV19 and TRBJ1-4; D not resolved. V gave up 1 base and J gave up 5 bases, with 11 bases separating them. This CDR3 has 15 amino acids. Germline CDR1 LNHDA, CDR2 SQIVND (reference sequence).

The V gene is TRBV7-2, the J gene TRBJ1-3; D possibly corresponds to TRBD1 (5 bases). This CDR3 contains 14 residues. V lost 3 bases, J lost 4 bases, and 10 bases lay in between. Germline V gene sequence: CDR1 SGHTA, CDR2 FQGNSA. The CDR3 nucleotides are TGTGCCAGCAGCTTTGGGGCGTCGGGAAACACCATATATTTT. Translation: CASSFGASGNTIYF.

This chain joins TRBV19 and TRBJ2-7, with D perhaps matching TRBD1 (6 bases). Germline-derived CDR1 and CDR2 are LNHDA and SQIVND (reference sequence). The V and J ends lost 5 bases and 5 bases respectively, with 16 bases between them. CDR3 length: 14 amino acids. The CDR3 DNA is TGTGCCAGTAGTCGGACAGATACTATCCACGAGCAGTACTTC. This sequence encodes CASSRTDTIHEQYF.

This CDR3 is CASSSGQMGGQPQHF. The DNA for the CDR3 is TGTGCCAGCAGTTCTGGACAAATGGGGGGTCAGCCCCAGCATTTT. The J gene is TRBJ1-5, the V gene TRBV27, with D maybe TRBD1 (5 bases). V lost 4 bases and J 6 bases, leaving 16 bases between the germline ends. CDR3 length equals 15 residues. Germline values: CDR1 MNHEY, CDR2 SMNVEV (reference sequence).

The V and J genes are TRBV6-6 and TRBJ1-4; D ambiguous. Germline CDR1 reads MNHNY; CDR2 reads SVGAGI (reference sequence). This CDR3 spans 12 amino acids. The V end lost 0 bases, the J end lost 8 bases, and 4 bases lay between the germline ends. The CDR3 loop is CASSYSQEKLFF. The CDR3 DNA is TGTGCCAGCAGTTACTCTCAGGAAAAACTGTTTTTT.

This clone has just a few counts. The chain employs TRBV29-1 and TRBJ2-7; D gene unclear. This CDR3 is 13 amino acids long. Germline assignment: CDR1 SQVTM and CDR2 ANQGSEA. Between the trimmed V and J ends, which lost 2 bases and 2 bases, there was a span of 10 bases. CDR3: CSVELEQTYEQYF. The DNA for the CDR3 is TGCAGCGTTGAATTAGAACAGACCTACGAGCAGTACTTC.